Listed here are 20 T cell receptor beta chains from one sample, sequenced in a study of blood T cell repertoires in COVID-19. Produced via immunoSEQ multiplex PCR; TCRdb's table is partial and in-frame only. The sample has approximately 250,000 clones; about 89% are singletons. Sequenced input: peripheral blood. These receptor sequences come from a man in his forties with active or convalescent COVID-19.

V gene TRBV9 combines with J gene TRBJ2-3, with 12 bases identical to TRBD2. The germline gives CDR1 SGDLS, CDR2 YYNGEE. This CDR3 has 15 amino acids. The ends lost 1 base at V and 3 bases at J; junction bases unmatched: 0. The CDR3 coding sequence is TGTGCCAGCAGCGTACTAGCGGGAGGGACAGATACGCAGTATTTT. Translating it yields CASSVLAGGTDTQYF.

The rearrangement links TRBV5-4 to TRBJ2-7; the D gene is possibly TRBD2 (6 bases). The germline V and J ends were trimmed by 4 bases and 4 bases, with 18 bases remaining between them. This CDR3 region has 15 residues. Germline V gene lookup returns CDR1 SGHNT and CDR2 YYREEE (reference sequence). The CDR3 protein is CASSDGGTLGYEQYF. The CDR3 region has the DNA TGTGCCAGCAGCGATGGAGGGACCCTAGGATACGAGCAGTACTTC.

The chain combines TRBV3-1 (or the pseudogene TRBV3-2) with TRBJ2-5; D is ambiguous. Trimming shortened V by 4 bases and J by 5 bases, and 8 bases separated the two germline ends. Germline V CDR1 and CDR2: LGHDT, YNNKEL (reference sequence). This CDR3 has 12 amino acids. The CDR3 DNA follows: TGTGCCAGCAGCCTTTCACTGGAGACCCAGTACTTC. Translating it yields CASSLSLETQYF.

V and J are TRBV28 and TRBJ2-7; D not certain. CDR3 length: 14 amino acids. Germline assignment: CDR1 MDHEN and CDR2 SYDVKM. V lost 5 bases and J lost 1, with 12 bases in between. CDR3 DNA: TGTGCCAGCAGTCCTTACAAGGAGTCCTACGAGCAGTACTTC. Protein: CASSPYKESYEQYF.

J is TRBJ1-1 and V is TRBV5-5; D call uncertain. The CDR3 consists of 14 residues. The V gene lost 2 bases and the J gene lost 1 base, with 9 bases spanning the gap. Looked up from germline, CDR1 is SGHKS and CDR2 is YYEKEE (reference sequence). For the CDR3, the DNA is TGTGCCAGCAGCTTATACACGCCGAACACTGAAGCTTTCTTT. Residues: CASSLYTPNTEAFF.

The rearrangement links TRBV14 to TRBJ1-2, with TRBD1 matching 9 bases. CDR1 and CDR2 from the germline V gene are SGHDN and FVKESK. CDR3 length: 13 residues. V lost 4 bases and J lost 8; bases outside the gene matches: 5. The CDR3 DNA reads TGTGCCAGCAGCCCTCGGACAGGGGCCGGCTACACCTTC. It is translated as CASSPRTGAGYTF.

V is TRBV19 and J is TRBJ1-1, with 8 bases lining up with TRBD1. The CDR3 runs 16 residues. The germline V gene encodes CDR1 LNHDA and CDR2 SQIVND (reference sequence). Losses at the gene ends were 3 bases for V and 0 bases for J; bases not matched to a gene: 6. The CDR3 spells CASSMVTGVMNTEAFF. The DNA of the CDR3 is TGTGCCAGTAGTATGGTGACAGGGGTCATGAACACTGAAGCTTTCTTT.

The rearrangement links TRBV19 to TRBJ1-1, with TRBD1 identical over 9 bases. CDR3 length: 13 residues. V lost 7 bases, J lost 4 bases, and 4 bases stayed unmatched. The V gene's germline CDR1 is LNHDA and CDR2 SQIVND (reference sequence). The CDR3 DNA follows: TGTGCCAGTAACCTGGACAGGGGCACTGAAGCTTTCTTT. Protein product: CASNLDRGTEAFF.

The J gene is TRBJ1-1, the V gene TRBV12-5, with 9 bases that match TRBD1. The germline gives CDR1 LGHNT, CDR2 FRNRAP. V was pared by 5 bases and J by 4 bases, with 5 bases of the junction left unmatched. The CDR3 has 14 residues. This CDR3 reads CASGRDRVVTEAFF. The CDR3 DNA is TGTGCTAGTGGTAGGGACAGGGTGGTCACTGAAGCTTTCTTT.

This chain links TRBV7-3 with TRBJ1-1; D perhaps matches TRBD1 (5 bases). The CDR3 spans 13 residues. Trimming took off 1 base at V and 8 bases at J, with 11 bases between the two ends. CDR1 is SGHTA, CDR2 FQGTGA, per germline. As DNA, the CDR3 is TGTGCCAGCAGCTTAATTGTTTCAGGGGAAGCTTTCTTT. Amino acids: CASSLIVSGEAFF.

V and J are TRBV28 and TRBJ1-2; D gene uncertain. V lost 7 bases and J lost 4, with 7 bases in between. CDR3 size: 11 residues. Germline CDR1 and CDR2: MDHEN and SYDVKM. This CDR3 reads CASNWSYGYTF. DNA of the CDR3: TGTGCCAGCAACTGGAGCTATGGCTACACCTTC.

V and J are TRBV14 and TRBJ2-1; TRBD2 is a possible D gene (5 bases). Germline V gene sequence: CDR1 SGHDN, CDR2 FVKESK. Trimming took 4 bases from V and 6 from J, leaving 10 bases between them. The CDR3 has 13 residues. The CDR3 DNA reads as TGTGCCAGCAGCCCATGGAGCGGCAATGAGCAGTTCTTC. Residues: CASSPWSGNEQFF.

The rearrangement links TRBV11-3 to TRBJ2-7; 9 bases match TRBD1. CDR3 length: 17 residues. The germline V gene encodes CDR1 SGHNT and CDR2 YENEEA. V shed 3 bases and J 2 bases; nucleotides not matched to a gene: 11. CDR3 loop: CASSFWTRDRVTYEQYF. The CDR3 DNA follows: TGTGCCAGCAGCTTCTGGACGCGGGACAGGGTCACCTACGAGCAGTACTTC. The variable domain in full, completed from reference TRBV11-3 and TRBJ2-7, reads EAGVVQSPRYKIIEKKQPVAFWCNPISGHNTLYWYLQNLGQGPELLIRYENEEAVDDSQLPKDRFSAERLKGVDSTLKIQPAELGDSAVYLCASSFWTRDRVTYEQYFGPGTRLTVT.

V gene TRBV6-5 combines with J gene TRBJ1-1; no definite D call. Trimming stripped 5 bases from V and 1 base from J, with 8 bases between. Germline loops: CDR1 MNHEY, CDR2 SVGAGI. CDR3 size: 13 residues. DNA for the CDR3: TGTGCCAGCAGTCTAAACTCGAACACTGAAGCTTTCTTT. This gives the protein CASSLNSNTEAFF.

The DNA for the CDR3 is TGTGCCCGGCTCCAGGGCAACTATGGCTACACCTTC. It translates to CARLQGNYGYTF. The rearrangement links TRBV30 to TRBJ1-2; possible D gene TRBD1, 5 bases. CDR1 and CDR2 from the germline V gene are GTSNPN and SVGIG (reference sequence). The CDR3 has 12 amino acids. V lost 8 bases to trimming and J lost 2 bases, with 12 bases between them. Together with reference TRBV30 and TRBJ1-2, the CDR3 gives the full variable domain: SQTIHQWPATLVQPVGSPLSLECTVEGTSNPNLYWYRQAAGRGLQLLFYSVGIGQISSEVPQNLSASRPQDRQFILSSKKLLLSDSGFYLCARLQGNYGYTFGSGTRLTVV.

The chain carries TRBV28 and TRBJ2-2, with a tentative D call TRBD2 (5 bases). V was cut by 2 bases and J by 1 base, with 8 bases left in between. Germline V gene data show CDR1 as MDHEN and CDR2 as SYDVKM. The CDR3 covers 15 residues. CDR3 residues: CASSLPRGNTGELFF. The CDR3 nucleotides are TGTGCCAGCAGTTTACCCCGGGGGAACACCGGGGAGCTGTTTTTT.

The chain carries TRBV5-1 and TRBJ2-7; the D gene is possibly TRBD2 (8 bases). The ends were cut back, 4 bases at V and 5 bases at J, with 19 bases in the middle. This CDR3 region has 15 residues. The germline CDR1 and CDR2 sequences are SGHRS and YFSETQ. The CDR3 DNA follows: TGCGCCAGCAGCCTAGCCGGGAGGGACAGCCACGAGCAGTACTTC. Encoded protein: CASSLAGRDSHEQYF. Complete variable domain (other parts from reference TRBV5-1 and TRBJ2-7): KAGVTQTPRYLIKTRGQQVTLSCSPISGHRSVSWYQQTPGQGLQFLFEYFSETQRNKGNFPGRFSGRQFSNSRSEMNVSTLELGDSALYLCASSLAGRDSHEQYFGPGTRLTVT.

The V and J genes are TRBV19 and TRBJ1-4; D gene ambiguous. The CDR3 runs to 15 residues. V was trimmed by 5 bases and J by 4 bases, leaving 14 bases between them. Germline V gives CDR1 LNHDA, CDR2 SQIVND (reference sequence). In nucleotides, the CDR3 is TGTGCCAGTAGTGCAGCCCGGGAGGGTAATGAAAAACTGTTTTTT. The encoded protein is CASSAAREGNEKLFF.

In the case of this clone: Different DNA sequences within this sample yield the same CDR3. This chain connects TRBV29-1 to TRBJ2-2; the D gene is possibly TRBD2 (6 bases). The CDR3 has 16 amino acids. Germline-derived CDR1 and CDR2 are SQVTM and ANQGSEA. Trimming pared 0 bases from V and 1 base from J, leaving 12 bases between. The DNA for the CDR3 is TGCAGCGTTGAAGATTTCGGGGGTGGGAACACCGGGGAGCTGTTTTTT. Translated: CSVEDFGGGNTGELFF.

V is TRBV7-8 and J is TRBJ2-7; the match to TRBD2 covers 10 bases. The germline CDR1 and CDR2 sequences are SGHVS and FQNEAQ. The CDR3 is 14 residues long. Losses at the gene ends were 5 bases for V and 6 bases for J; bases not matched to a gene: 7. This CDR3 reads CASSPLAGVGEQYF. In DNA, the CDR3 is TGTGCCAGCAGCCCCCTAGCGGGAGTTGGCGAGCAGTACTTC.